Reported below is one T cell receptor beta chain. The V gene's germline CDR1 is SGHVS and CDR2 FNYEAQ. The CDR3 sequence is 14 residues long. TCRdb fed the PCR reads into MiXCR, producing one record per CDR3 protein. The sample has about 5,500 distinct CDR3 sequences, approximately 50% seen once. Donors had localized lung adenocarcinoma, a non-small cell lung cancer. The sample belongs to a study of CD4 and CD8 cells across lung adenocarcinoma regions. The receptor's source is a male donor with lung adenocarcinoma. The CD4 and CD8 labels of this study may be unreliable. What was sequenced was CD4+ T cells from the margin of a lung tumor. The chain is built from TRBV7-6 and TRBJ2-1, with D possibly being TRBD1 (6 bases). The J call is uncertain, as TRBJ2-7 better fits the DNA end. DNA for the CDR3: TGTGCCAGCAGCTTAGCCTTGGGGGCGAACGAGCAGTACTTC. Translated: CASSLALGANEQYF.